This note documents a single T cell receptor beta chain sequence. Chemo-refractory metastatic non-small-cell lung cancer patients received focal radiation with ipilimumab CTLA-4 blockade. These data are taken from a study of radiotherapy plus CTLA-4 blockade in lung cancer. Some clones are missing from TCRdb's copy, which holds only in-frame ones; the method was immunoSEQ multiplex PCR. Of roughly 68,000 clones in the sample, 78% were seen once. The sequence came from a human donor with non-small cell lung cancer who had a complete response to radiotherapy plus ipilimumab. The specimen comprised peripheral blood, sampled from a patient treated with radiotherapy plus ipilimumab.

In nucleotides, the CDR3 is TGCAGCGGCTCCGGGGGCGAGACCCAGTACTTC. Translating it yields CSGSGGETQYF. This chain links TRBV20-1 with TRBJ2-5, with D perhaps matching TRBD1 or TRBD2 (6 bases each). This CDR3 contains 11 residues. Germline assignment: CDR1 DFQATT and CDR2 SNEGSKA (reference sequence).